This T cell receptor beta chain comes out of a study of blood T cell repertoires in COVID-19. Overall study context: Samples taken during acute and convalescent COVID-19 were collected in the United States, Italy and Spain.

Participants were placed into cohorts based on the clinical history they reported. Germline V CDR1 and CDR2: LGHNA, YNFKEQ. Trimming cost V 0 bases and J 0 bases; bases outside gene matches: 13. The CDR3 runs to 20 residues. Produced via immunoSEQ multiplex PCR; TCRdb's table is partial and in-frame only. The data hold 260,000 or so clones, with about four fifths observed a single time. This sequence originates from a woman between 35 and 50 years old who had been exposed to COVID-19. The rearrangement links TRBV4-2 to TRBJ2-1, with 8 bases matching TRBD2. Sequenced: PBMCs or T cells enriched from blood (not recorded which). The CDR3 sequence: CASSQDLVAGSPGSYNEQFF. CDR3 bases: TGTGCCAGCAGCCAAGATTTAGTAGCGGGGTCACCCGGCTCCTACAATGAGCAGTTCTTC.